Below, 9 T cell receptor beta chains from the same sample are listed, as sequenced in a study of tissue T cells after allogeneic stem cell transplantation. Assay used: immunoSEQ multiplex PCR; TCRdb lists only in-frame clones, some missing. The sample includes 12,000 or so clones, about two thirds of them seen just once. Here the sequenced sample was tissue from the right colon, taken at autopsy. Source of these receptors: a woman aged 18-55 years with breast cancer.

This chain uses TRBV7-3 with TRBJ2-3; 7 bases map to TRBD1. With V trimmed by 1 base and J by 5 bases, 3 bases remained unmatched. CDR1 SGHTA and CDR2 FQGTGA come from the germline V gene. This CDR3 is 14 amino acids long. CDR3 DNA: TGTGCCAGCAGCTTAAACCCAGGGGGAGATACGCAGTATTTT. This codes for CASSLNPGGDTQYF.

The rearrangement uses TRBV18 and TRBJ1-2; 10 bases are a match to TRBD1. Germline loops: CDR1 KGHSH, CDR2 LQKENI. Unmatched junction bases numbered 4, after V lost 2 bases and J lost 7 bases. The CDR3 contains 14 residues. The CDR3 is CASSPETGGSGYTF. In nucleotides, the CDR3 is TGTGCCAGCTCACCAGAGACAGGGGGCTCTGGCTACACCTTC.

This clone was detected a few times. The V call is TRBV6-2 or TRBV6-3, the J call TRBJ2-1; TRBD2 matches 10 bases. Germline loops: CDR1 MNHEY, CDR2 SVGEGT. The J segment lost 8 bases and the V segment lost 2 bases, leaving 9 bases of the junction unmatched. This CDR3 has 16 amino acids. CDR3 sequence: CASSYRNSGGVHEQFF. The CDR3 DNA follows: TGTGCCAGCAGTTACCGGAACAGCGGGGGGGTTCATGAGCAGTTCTTC.

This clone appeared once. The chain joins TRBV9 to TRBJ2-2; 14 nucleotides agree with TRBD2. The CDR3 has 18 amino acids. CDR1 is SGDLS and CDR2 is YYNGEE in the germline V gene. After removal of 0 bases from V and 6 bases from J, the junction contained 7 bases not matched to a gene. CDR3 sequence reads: CASSVEGLAGVNAGELFF. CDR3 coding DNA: TGTGCCAGCAGCGTAGAGGGACTAGCGGGAGTAAACGCCGGGGAGCTGTTTTTT.

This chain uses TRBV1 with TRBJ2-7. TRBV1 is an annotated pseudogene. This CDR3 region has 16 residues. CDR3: CTSSQVSGGENYEQYF. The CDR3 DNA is TGCACCAGCAGCCAGGTGTCTGGGGGAGAAAACTACGAGCAGTACTTC.

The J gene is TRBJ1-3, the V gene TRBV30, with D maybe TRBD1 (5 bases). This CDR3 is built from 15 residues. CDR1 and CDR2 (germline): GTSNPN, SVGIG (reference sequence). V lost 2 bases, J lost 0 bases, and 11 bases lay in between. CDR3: CAWSRMGPSGNTIYF. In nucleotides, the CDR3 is TGTGCCTGGAGTCGGATGGGGCCCTCTGGAAACACCATATATTTT.

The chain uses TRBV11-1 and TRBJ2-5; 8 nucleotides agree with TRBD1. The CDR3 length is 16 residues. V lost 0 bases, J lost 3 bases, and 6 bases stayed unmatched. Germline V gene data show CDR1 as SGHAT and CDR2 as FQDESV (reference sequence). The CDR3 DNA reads TGTGCCAGCAGCTTAGCCCCATCAGGGGGCGAAGAGACCCAGTACTTC. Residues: CASSLAPSGGEETQYF.

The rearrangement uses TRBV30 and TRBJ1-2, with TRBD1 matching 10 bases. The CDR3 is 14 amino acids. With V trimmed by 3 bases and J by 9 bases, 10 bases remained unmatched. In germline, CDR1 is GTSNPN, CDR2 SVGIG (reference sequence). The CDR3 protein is CAWSSGTGDISYTF. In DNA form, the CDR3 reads TGTGCCTGGAGCTCCGGGACAGGGGATATTAGCTACACCTTC.

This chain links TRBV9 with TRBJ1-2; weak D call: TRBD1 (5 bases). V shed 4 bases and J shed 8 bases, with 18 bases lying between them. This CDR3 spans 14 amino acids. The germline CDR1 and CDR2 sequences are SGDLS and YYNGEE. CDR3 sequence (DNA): TGTGCCAGCAGCCCGACGGGACCCCAGTGGGGCTACACCTTC. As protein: CASSPTGPQWGYTF.